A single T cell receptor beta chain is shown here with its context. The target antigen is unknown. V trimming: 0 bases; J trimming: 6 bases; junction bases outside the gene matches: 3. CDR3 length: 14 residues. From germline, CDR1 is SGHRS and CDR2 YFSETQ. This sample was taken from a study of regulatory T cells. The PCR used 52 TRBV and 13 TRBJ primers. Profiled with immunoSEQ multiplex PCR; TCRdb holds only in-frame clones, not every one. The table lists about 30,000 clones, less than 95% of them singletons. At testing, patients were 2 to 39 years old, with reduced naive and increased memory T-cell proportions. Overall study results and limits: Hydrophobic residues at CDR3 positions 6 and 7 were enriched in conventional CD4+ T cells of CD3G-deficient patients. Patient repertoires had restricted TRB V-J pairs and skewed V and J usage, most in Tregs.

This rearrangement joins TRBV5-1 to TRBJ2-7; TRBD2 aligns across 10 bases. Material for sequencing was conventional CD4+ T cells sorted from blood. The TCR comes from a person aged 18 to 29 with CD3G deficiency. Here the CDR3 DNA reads TGCGCCAGCAGCTTGGGTGGACTAGCGGTCGAGCAGTACTTC. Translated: CASSLGGLAVEQYF.